This T cell receptor beta chain was obtained from a study of cytomegalovirus exposure and HLA in healthy donors. Study-wide findings and caveats: The majority of TCR sequences were rare, yet some public TCRs appeared in many donors. Listed as cytomegalovirus-associated were 150 to 200 TCR beta chains.

The CDR3 is 14 amino acids. V was pared by 0 bases and J by 0 bases, with 7 bases between. The germline V gene encodes CDR1 GTSNPN and CDR2 SVGIG (reference sequence). The primer mix had 60 Vbeta and 13 Jbeta primers. Only in-frame clones appear in the TCRdb table, and some are missing; sequencing was by immunoSEQ multiplex PCR. The sample holds 100,000 to 150,000 clones, 70% to 80% seen once. Donors counted as nominally healthy when sampled, yet unrecorded immune exposures were likely. In the case of this clone: Its specificity is unknown.

The clonotype comes from a man between 18 and 29 years old in good health and CMV-seronegative. Source material: PBMCs. The V and J genes are TRBV30 and TRBJ2-3; D perhaps matches TRBD2 (5 bases). CDR3 bases: TGTGCCTGGAGTGTACTAGGAAGCACAGATACGCAGTATTTT. Translated: CAWSVLGSTDTQYF.